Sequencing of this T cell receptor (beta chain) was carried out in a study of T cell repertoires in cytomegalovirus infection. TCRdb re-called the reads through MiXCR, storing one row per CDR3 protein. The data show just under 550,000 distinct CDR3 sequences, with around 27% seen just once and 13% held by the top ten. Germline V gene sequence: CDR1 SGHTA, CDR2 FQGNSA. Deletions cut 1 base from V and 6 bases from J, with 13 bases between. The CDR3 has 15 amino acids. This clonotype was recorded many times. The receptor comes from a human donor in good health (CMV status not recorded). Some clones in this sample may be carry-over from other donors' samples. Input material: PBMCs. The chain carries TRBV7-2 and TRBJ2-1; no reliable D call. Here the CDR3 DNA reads TGTGCCAGCAGCTTAGGCCTGATAGGGCGCAATGAGCAGTTCTTC. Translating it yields CASSLGLIGRNEQFF.